Each of the 21 T cell receptor beta chains below was sequenced from the same sample in a study of T cell changes during pregnancy in multiple sclerosis. The method was immunoSEQ multiplex PCR; TCRdb's version includes in-frame clones alone and lacks a portion of them. This table holds approximately 99,000 clones, approximately 94% found once. The sample here was peripheral blood, taken after pregnancy. The receptors here all came from a female donor with multiple sclerosis, enrolled in a pregnancy study.

This clone has just a few counts. The chain recombines TRBV6-4 with TRBJ2-2; TRBD1 is a possible D gene (6 bases). V lost 3 bases to trimming and J lost 2 bases, with 13 bases between them. CDR1 is MRHNA and CDR2 is SNTAGT in the germline V gene. The CDR3 runs 16 residues. DNA for the CDR3: TGTGCCAGCAGTGAAACAGGGCTAATAAACACCGGGGAGCTGTTTTTT. It encodes CASSETGLINTGELFF.

The chain employs TRBV19 and TRBJ2-7; D might be TRBD1 (6 bases). V was pared by 3 bases and J by 4 bases, with 16 bases between. Germline-derived CDR1 and CDR2 are LNHDA and SQIVND (reference sequence). The CDR3 loop spans 15 amino acids. The DNA of the CDR3 is TGTGCCAGTAGTATCCGCTCCGGGACACTTTACGAGCAGTACTTC. This gives the protein CASSIRSGTLYEQYF. The entire variable domain, with the rest obtained from reference TRBV19 and TRBJ2-7, is as follows: DGGITQSPKYLFRKEGQNVTLSCEQNLNHDAMYWYRQDPGQGLRLIYYSQIVNDFQKGDIAEGYSVSREKKESFPLTVTSAQKNPTAFYLCASSIRSGTLYEQYFGPGTRLTVT.

This clone has a handful of counts. This rearrangement joins TRBV18 to TRBJ1-2, with 11 bases lining up with TRBD1. Germline V gene data show CDR1 as KGHSH and CDR2 as LQKENI. This CDR3 comprises 17 residues. The junction had 10 bases not matched to a gene; V was cut back by 3 bases and J by 4 bases. CDR3 nucleotides: TGTGCCAGCTCACCGAGGGGACAGGGGGACAAGGCCTATGGCTACACCTTC. Amino acid sequence: CASSPRGQGDKAYGYTF.

V usage is TRBV7-8 and J usage is TRBJ2-3; D unclear. Trimming took 10 bases from V and 2 from J, leaving 13 bases between them. Germline CDR1 reads SGHVS; CDR2 reads FQNEAQ. This CDR3 spans 13 amino acids. The chain's CDR3 is CATSDTATDTQYF. The CDR3 DNA reads as TGTGCCACCTCCGACACGGCCACAGATACGCAGTATTTT.

The V gene is TRBV7-6, the J gene TRBJ2-1, with 7 bases identical to TRBD1. CDR3 length: 15 amino acids. CDR1 and CDR2 from the germline V gene are SGHVS and FNYEAQ. The V gene end was trimmed by 5 bases and the J gene end by 7 bases; junction bases not matched to a gene: 11. CDR3 protein: CASSPYRGTWNEQFF. The DNA for the CDR3 is TGTGCCAGCAGCCCATACAGGGGAACTTGGAATGAGCAGTTCTTC.

The chain employs TRBV10-2 and TRBJ2-1; D possibly corresponds to TRBD1 (6 bases). V was shortened by 5 bases and J by 6 bases, with 14 bases between the two germline ends. CDR1 WSHSY and CDR2 SAAADI come from the germline V gene. The CDR3 runs to 14 residues. DNA of the CDR3: TGCGCCAGCAGTCTGGATCAGGGGCCCAATGAGCAGTTCTTC. Residues: CASSLDQGPNEQFF.

The J gene is TRBJ2-7, the V gene TRBV7-9, with TRBD2 as a possible D gene (6 bases). The germline V gene has CDR1 SEHNR and CDR2 FQNEAQ (reference sequence). The CDR3 spans 15 residues. V gave up 5 bases and J gave up 2 bases, with 16 bases separating them. In nucleotides, the CDR3 is TGTGCCAGCAGCCCCGTAGCGGAGAGGGCCTACGAGCAGTACTTC. Amino acid sequence: CASSPVAERAYEQYF.

In its sample, this clone was seen once. In nucleotides, the CDR3 is TGTGCCAGCAGCGTCGGACAGGGGGCCGACGAGCAGTACTTC. It is translated as CASSVGQGADEQYF. This chain joins TRBV9 and TRBJ2-7; TRBD1 aligns across 11 bases. Germline V gene sequence: CDR1 SGDLS, CDR2 YYNGEE. The J segment lost 5 bases and the V segment lost 2 bases, leaving 3 bases of the junction unmatched. CDR3 length: 14 amino acids.

The J gene is TRBJ1-3, the V gene TRBV12-5, with D maybe TRBD1 (6 bases). The CDR3 is made up of 15 amino acids. V was pared by 0 bases and J by 0 bases, with 6 bases between. Germline assignment: CDR1 LGHNT and CDR2 FRNRAP. The CDR3 nucleotides read TGTGCTAGTGGTTTGGTACAGGGCTCTGGAAACACCATATATTTT. It translates to CASGLVQGSGNTIYF.

This chain uses TRBV19 with TRBJ1-2; possibly TRBD1 for D (5 bases). CDR3 length: 14 residues. Germline lookup yields CDR1 LNHDA and CDR2 SQIVND (reference sequence). The V and J ends lost 6 bases and 6 bases respectively, with 17 bases between them. The chain's CDR3 is CASRTQQDVNGYTF. CDR3 bases: TGTGCCAGTAGAACCCAACAGGACGTTAATGGCTACACCTTC.

The chain couples TRBV11-2 to TRBJ1-5; D not resolved. This CDR3 is 15 amino acids long. Trimming left V 3 bases short and J 0 bases short, with 9 bases between. Germline assignment: CDR1 SGHAT and CDR2 FQNNGV. The CDR3 reads CASSFPQFSNQPQHF. Written as DNA, the CDR3 is TGTGCCAGCAGCTTCCCACAGTTTAGCAATCAGCCCCAGCATTTT.

This chain uses TRBV28 with TRBJ2-7, with D possibly TRBD1 on 5 matching bases. The CDR3 length is 13 residues. Germline CDR1 MDHEN, CDR2 SYDVKM. Trimming took 6 bases from V and 4 from J, leaving 13 bases between them. The CDR3, as DNA: TGTGCCAGCAGATCCAACAGGAATTACGAGCAGTACTTC. Protein product: CASRSNRNYEQYF.

The CDR3, as DNA: TGTGCCAGCTCACCCAGGGCAGGGGAAGGGGGTCAGCCCCAGCATTTT. Its protein is CASSPRAGEGGQPQHF. V is TRBV18 and J is TRBJ1-5; TRBD1 is a possible D gene (6 bases). Germline V CDR1 and CDR2: KGHSH, LQKENI. Trimming removed 3 bases at V and 6 bases at J, with 18 bases between. CDR3 size: 16 residues. The variable domain in full, with the rest retrieved from reference TRBV18 and TRBJ1-5, is NAGVMQNPRHLVRRRGQEARLRCSPMKGHSHVYWYRQLPEEGLKFMVYLQKENIIDESGMPKERFSAEFPKEGPSILRIQQVVRGDSAAYFCASSPRAGEGGQPQHFGDGTRLSIL.

The rearrangement links TRBV30 to TRBJ1-1; possibly TRBD1 for D (5 bases). This CDR3 comprises 13 residues. V was trimmed by 3 bases and J by 3 bases, leaving 11 bases between them. The germline CDR1 and CDR2 sequences are GTSNPN and SVGIG (reference sequence). The chain's CDR3 is CAWSPGLYTEAFF. The CDR3 DNA reads as TGTGCCTGGAGCCCGGGACTGTACACTGAAGCTTTCTTT. The full variable domain, with the rest looked up from reference TRBV30 and TRBJ1-1, is SQTIHQWPATLVQPVGSPLSLECTVEGTSNPNLYWYRQAAGRGLQLLFYSVGIGQISSEVPQNLSASRPQDRQFILSSKKLLLSDSGFYLCAWSPGLYTEAFFGQGTRLTVV.

This chain connects TRBV7-2 to TRBJ2-5; 7 bases map to TRBD2. This CDR3 has 15 residues. The V gene end was trimmed by 1 base and the J gene end by 5 bases; junction bases not matched to a gene: 7. The germline CDR1 and CDR2 sequences are SGHTA and FQGNSA. The CDR3 region is CASSLVTGGGETQYF. The DNA of the CDR3 is TGTGCCAGCAGCTTAGTTACGGGAGGAGGGGAGACCCAGTACTTC.

The CDR3 loop is CASQGDENTEAFF. DNA for the CDR3: TGTGCCAGCCAGGGGGACGAGAACACTGAAGCTTTCTTT. The chain links TRBV7-9 to TRBJ1-1; 7 bases are shared with TRBD1. V was clipped by 8 bases and J by 1 base; unmatched bases: 4. The CDR3 loop spans 13 amino acids. Germline V gives CDR1 SEHNR, CDR2 FQNEAQ (reference sequence).

The chain links TRBV7-9 to TRBJ2-3; 9 bases match TRBD2. This CDR3 has 18 amino acids. V lost 4 bases to trimming and J lost 5 bases; unmatched junction nucleotides: 16. In germline, CDR1 is SEHNR, CDR2 FQNEAQ (reference sequence). The CDR3 sequence: CASSSKVSTSGPGDTQYF. The CDR3 DNA follows: TGTGCCAGCAGCTCTAAGGTGTCCACTAGCGGGCCTGGAGATACGCAGTATTTT.

The V gene is TRBV6-1, the J gene TRBJ1-5; D not resolved. The CDR3 contains 14 residues. CDR1 MNHNS and CDR2 SASEGT come from the germline V gene. Trimming cost V 6 bases and J 7 bases, with 16 bases left between them. Written as DNA, the CDR3 is TGTGCCAGCAGCGCGACAAGCGAGCGGCAGCCCCAGCATTTT. Translation gives CASSATSERQPQHF.

This sequence joins TRBV30 and TRBJ1-1; TRBD1 might be the D (5 bases). The CDR3 loop spans 17 amino acids. Germline values: CDR1 GTSNPN, CDR2 SVGIG (reference sequence). Trimming pared 0 bases from V and 1 base from J, leaving 18 bases between. CDR3 amino acids: CAWSVRGDGWANTEAFF. CDR3 in DNA: TGTGCCTGGAGTGTACGGGGGGACGGCTGGGCGAACACTGAAGCTTTCTTT.

The CDR3 nucleotides are TGTGCCAGCAGATGGGACTCGGCAGTGAACACTGAAGCTTTCTTT. It encodes CASRWDSAVNTEAFF. This chain joins TRBV6-4 and TRBJ1-1; possibly TRBD1 for D (5 bases). The CDR3 is 15 residues long. Trimming cost V 6 bases and J 0 bases, with 14 bases left between them. Germline loops: CDR1 MRHNA, CDR2 SNTAGT.

The chain joins TRBV7-8 to TRBJ1-4; no firm D call. This CDR3 has 14 residues. V was clipped by 2 bases and J by 6 bases, with 10 bases between them. The germline V gene has CDR1 SGHVS and CDR2 FQNEAQ. CDR3 bases: TGTGCCAGCAGCTTACACCCCCAGTATGAAAAACTGTTTTTT. Its translation: CASSLHPQYEKLFF.